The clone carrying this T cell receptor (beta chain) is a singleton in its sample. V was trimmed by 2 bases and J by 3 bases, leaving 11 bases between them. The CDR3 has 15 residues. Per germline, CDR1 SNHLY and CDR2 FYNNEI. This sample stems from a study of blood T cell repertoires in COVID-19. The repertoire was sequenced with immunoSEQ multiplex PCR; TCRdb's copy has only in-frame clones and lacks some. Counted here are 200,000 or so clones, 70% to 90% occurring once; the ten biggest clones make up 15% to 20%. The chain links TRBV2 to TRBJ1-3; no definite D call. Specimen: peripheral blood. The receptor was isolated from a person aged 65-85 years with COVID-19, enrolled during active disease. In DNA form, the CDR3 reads TGTGCCAGCAGTGAAAGAGGAGGGTTTGGAAACACCATATATTTT. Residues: CASSERGGFGNTIYF.